This TCR beta chain was sequenced in a study of glioma-infiltrating T cells after dendritic cell vaccination. Study-wide results and caveats: Patients with more pretreatment TILs had longer time to progression and survival.

Details on this clone: The antigen is unknown.

Up to about 2 ug genomic DNA was used for TCRB CDR3 amplification. Primers: 60 V beta forward and 13 J beta reverse. Sequencing used immunoSEQ multiplex PCR; TCRdb keeps in-frame clones, though not all of them. The sample carries 85,000 to 100,000 clones, 70% to 90% recorded once. Time point here: after dendritic cell vaccination, including at tumor progression/relapse. The receptor was isolated from a human donor with glioblastoma. The specimen comprised blood, sampled after dendritic cell vaccination.

CDR3 in amino acids: CASSLETGFYGYTF. DNA of the CDR3: TGCGCCAGCAGCTTGGAGACAGGCTTCTATGGCTACACCTTC. The chain joins TRBV5-1 to TRBJ1-2; D perhaps matches TRBD1 (6 bases). The germline V and J ends were trimmed by 0 bases and 4 bases, with 10 bases remaining between them. CDR3 length: 14 amino acids. Germline-derived CDR1 and CDR2 are SGHRS and YFSETQ.